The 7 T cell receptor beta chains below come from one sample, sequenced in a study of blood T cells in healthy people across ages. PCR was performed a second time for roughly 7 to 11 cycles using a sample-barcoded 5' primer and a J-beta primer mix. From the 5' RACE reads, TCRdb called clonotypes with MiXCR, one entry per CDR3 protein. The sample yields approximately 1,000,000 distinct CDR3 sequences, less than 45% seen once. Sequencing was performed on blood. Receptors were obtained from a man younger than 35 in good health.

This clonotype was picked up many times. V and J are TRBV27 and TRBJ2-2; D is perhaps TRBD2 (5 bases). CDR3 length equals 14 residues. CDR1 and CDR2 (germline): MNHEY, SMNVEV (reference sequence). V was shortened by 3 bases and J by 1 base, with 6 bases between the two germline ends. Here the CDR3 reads CASSLSGNTGELFF. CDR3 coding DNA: TGTGCCAGCAGTTTGAGCGGGAACACCGGGGAGCTGTTTTTT.

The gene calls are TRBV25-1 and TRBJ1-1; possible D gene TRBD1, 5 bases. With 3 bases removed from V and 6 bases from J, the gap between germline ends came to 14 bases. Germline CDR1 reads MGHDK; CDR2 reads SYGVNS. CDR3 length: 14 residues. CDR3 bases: TGTGCCAGCAGTGATACCCGCATGGGGGCTGAAGCTTTCTTT. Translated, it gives CASSDTRMGAEAFF.

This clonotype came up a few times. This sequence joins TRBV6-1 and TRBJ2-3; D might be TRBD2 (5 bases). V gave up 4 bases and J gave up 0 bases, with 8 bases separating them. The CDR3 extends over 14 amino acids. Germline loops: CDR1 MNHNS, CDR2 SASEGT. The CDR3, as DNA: TGTGCCAGCAGTGGGGAGTTTAGCACAGATACGCAGTATTTT. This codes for CASSGEFSTDTQYF.

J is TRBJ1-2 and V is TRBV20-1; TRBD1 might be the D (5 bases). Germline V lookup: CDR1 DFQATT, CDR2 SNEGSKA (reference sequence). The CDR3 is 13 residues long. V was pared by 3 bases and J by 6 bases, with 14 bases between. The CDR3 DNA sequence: TGCAGTGCTAGGTTTGGGGCAGACCATGGCTACACCTTC. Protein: CSARFGADHGYTF.

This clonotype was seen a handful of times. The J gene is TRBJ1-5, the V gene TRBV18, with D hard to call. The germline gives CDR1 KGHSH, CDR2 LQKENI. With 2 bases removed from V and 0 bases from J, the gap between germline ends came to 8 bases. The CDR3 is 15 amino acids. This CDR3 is CASSPSADSNQPQHF. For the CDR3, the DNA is TGTGCCAGCTCACCATCGGCGGATAGCAATCAGCCCCAGCATTTT.

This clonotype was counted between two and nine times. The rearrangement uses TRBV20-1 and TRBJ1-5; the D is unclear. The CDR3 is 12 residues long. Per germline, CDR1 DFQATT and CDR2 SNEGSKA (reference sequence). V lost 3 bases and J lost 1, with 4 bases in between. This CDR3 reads CSASESNQPQHF. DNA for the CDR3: TGCAGTGCTAGTGAGAGCAATCAGCCCCAGCATTTT.

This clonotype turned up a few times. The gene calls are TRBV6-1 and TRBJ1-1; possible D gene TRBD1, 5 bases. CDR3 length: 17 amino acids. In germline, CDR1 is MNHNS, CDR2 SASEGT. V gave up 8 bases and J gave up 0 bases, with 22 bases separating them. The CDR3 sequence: CASLEDGTGGMNTEAFF. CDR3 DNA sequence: TGTGCCAGCCTTGAGGACGGGACGGGGGGAATGAACACTGAAGCTTTCTTT.